This T cell receptor (beta chain) was documented in a study of OX40 agonist ivuxolimab in advanced cancers. As for the study in general: Allowance was made for prior anti-PD-1, anti-PD-L1 or anti-CTLA-4 therapy, and around 44% had some. Study results and limitations: Clonal expansion by week 6 occurred in CD4+ and CD8+ blood T cells (at 0.1 to 3.0 mg/kg).

In regard to this clone: What it recognizes is unknown.

The data were produced by immunoSEQ multiplex PCR, yet TCRdb's version contains in-frame clones alone and is incomplete. The data show 100,000 or so clones, more than 85% seen once. The CDR3 is 13 amino acids. Looked up from germline, CDR1 is MNHEY and CDR2 is SVGAGI. The V and J ends lost 6 bases and 0 bases respectively, with 8 bases between them. This TCR came from an adult with an advanced solid tumor such as melanoma, head and neck, liver or kidney cancer. The rearrangement links TRBV6-5 to TRBJ1-2; D remains unclear. Specimen: CD4+ or CD8+ T cells sorted from blood, collected in a trial of the OX40 agonist ivuxolimab. CDR3 nucleotides: TGTGCCAGCAGACAAACATCTAACTATGGCTACACCTTC. It translates to CASRQTSNYGYTF.